This TCR beta chain was captured in a study of T-cell reconstitution after alpha-beta-depleted transplantation in children. TCRbeta library construction was performed incorporating unique molecular identifiers. TCRdb redid the calling of the PCR reads with MiXCR, one entry per CDR3 protein. The sample carries around 800,000 distinct CDR3 sequences, 16% recorded once. This clonotype was counted a few times. V lost 3 bases and J lost 4, with 16 bases in between. This CDR3 contains 16 residues. In germline, CDR1 is LGHDT, CDR2 YNNKEL (reference sequence). The source material was PBMCs, mostly from graft donor cells, sampled 360 days after TCRalphabeta/CD19-depleted stem cell transplant. The genes are TRBV3-1 and TRBJ2-1, with TRBD2 as a possible D gene (7 bases). The sequence derives from a male patient younger than 18 who had a stem cell transplant for acute lymphoblastic leukemia, so the T cells may come from the graft donor. The CDR3: CASSQDRLAVYNEQFF. The CDR3 nucleotides read TGTGCCAGCAGCCAGGACAGACTAGCAGTTTACAATGAGCAGTTCTTC.